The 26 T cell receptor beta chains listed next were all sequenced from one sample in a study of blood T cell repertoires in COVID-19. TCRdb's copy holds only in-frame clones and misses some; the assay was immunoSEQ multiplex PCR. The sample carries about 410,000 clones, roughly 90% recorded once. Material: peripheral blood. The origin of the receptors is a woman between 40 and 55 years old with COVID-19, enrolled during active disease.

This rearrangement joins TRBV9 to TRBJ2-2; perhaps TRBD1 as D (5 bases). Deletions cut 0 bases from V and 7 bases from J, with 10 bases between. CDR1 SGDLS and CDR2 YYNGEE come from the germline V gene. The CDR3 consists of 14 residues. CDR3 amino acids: CASSVETAGGELFF. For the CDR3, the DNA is TGTGCCAGCAGCGTAGAGACAGCAGGCGGGGAGCTGTTTTTT.

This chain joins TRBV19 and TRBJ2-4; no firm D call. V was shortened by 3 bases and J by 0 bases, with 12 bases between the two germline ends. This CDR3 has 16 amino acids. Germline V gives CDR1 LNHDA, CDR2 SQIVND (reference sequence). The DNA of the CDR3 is TGTGCCAGTAGTATTCGAGATCCTCTAGCCAAAAACATTCAGTACTTC. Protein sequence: CASSIRDPLAKNIQYF.

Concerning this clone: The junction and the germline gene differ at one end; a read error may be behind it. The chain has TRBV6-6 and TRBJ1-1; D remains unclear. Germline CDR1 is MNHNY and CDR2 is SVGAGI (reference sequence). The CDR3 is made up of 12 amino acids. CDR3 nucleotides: TGTGCTAGCATCGCGGGGAACACTGAAGCTTTCTTT. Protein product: CASIAGNTEAFF.

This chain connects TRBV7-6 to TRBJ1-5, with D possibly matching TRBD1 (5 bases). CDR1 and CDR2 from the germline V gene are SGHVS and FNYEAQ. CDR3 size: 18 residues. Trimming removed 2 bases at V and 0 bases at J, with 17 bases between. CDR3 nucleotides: TGTGCCAGCAGCTTAAGGGCACGGGGGACCTCTAGCAATCAGCCCCAGCATTTT. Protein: CASSLRARGTSSNQPQHF.

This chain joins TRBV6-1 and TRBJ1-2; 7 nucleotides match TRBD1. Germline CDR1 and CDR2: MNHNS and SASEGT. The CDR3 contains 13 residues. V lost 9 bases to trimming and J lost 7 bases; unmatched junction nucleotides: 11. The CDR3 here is CASSGTVSSGYTF. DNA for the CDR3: TGTGCCAGTTCCGGGACAGTCTCGTCTGGCTACACCTTC.

The CDR3 here is CASSVTSGSYEQYF. CDR3 in DNA: TGTGCCAGCAGCGTAACTAGCGGTTCCTACGAGCAGTACTTC. V usage is TRBV9 and J usage is TRBJ2-7, with 8 bases identical to TRBD2. Germline trimming cut 1 base from V and 1 base from J; bases unmatched to any gene: 1. The germline gives CDR1 SGDLS, CDR2 YYNGEE. CDR3 length: 14 amino acids.

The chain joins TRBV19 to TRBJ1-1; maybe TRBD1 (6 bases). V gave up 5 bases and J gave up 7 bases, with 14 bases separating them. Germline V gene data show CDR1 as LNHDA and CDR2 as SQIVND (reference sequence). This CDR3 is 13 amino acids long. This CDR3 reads CASSYQGYDEAFF. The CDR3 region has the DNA TGTGCCAGTAGTTACCAGGGGTATGATGAAGCTTTCTTT.

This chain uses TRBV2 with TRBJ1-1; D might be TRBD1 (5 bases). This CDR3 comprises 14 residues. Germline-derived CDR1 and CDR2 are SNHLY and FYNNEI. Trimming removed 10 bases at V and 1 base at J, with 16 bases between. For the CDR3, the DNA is TGTGCCACCCAGGCTTCCAGGGAGAACACTGAAGCTTTCTTT. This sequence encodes CATQASRENTEAFF.

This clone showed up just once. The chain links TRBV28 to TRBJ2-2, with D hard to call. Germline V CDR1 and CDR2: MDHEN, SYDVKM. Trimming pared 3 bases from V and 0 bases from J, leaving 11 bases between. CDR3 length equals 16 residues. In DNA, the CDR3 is TGTGCCAGCAGTTTTCTTCTGGGCTCGAACACCGGGGAGCTGTTTTTT. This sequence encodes CASSFLLGSNTGELFF. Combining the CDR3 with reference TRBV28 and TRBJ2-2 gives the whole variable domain DVKVTQSSRYLVKRTGEKVFLECVQDMDHENMFWYRQDPGLGLRLIYFSYDVKMKEKGDIPEGYSVSREKKERFSLILESASTNQTSMYLCASSFLLGSNTGELFFGEGSRLTVL.

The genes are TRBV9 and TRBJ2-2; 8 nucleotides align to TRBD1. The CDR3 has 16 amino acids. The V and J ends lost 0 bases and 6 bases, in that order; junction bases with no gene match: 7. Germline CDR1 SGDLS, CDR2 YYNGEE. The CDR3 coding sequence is TGTGCCAGCAGCGTAGCTCTCGGGACAGGTTCCGGGGAGCTGTTTTTT. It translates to CASSVALGTGSGELFF.

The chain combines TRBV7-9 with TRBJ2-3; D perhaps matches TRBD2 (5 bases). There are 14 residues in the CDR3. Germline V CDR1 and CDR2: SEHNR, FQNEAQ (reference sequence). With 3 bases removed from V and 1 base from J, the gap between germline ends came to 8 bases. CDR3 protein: CASSFYSGTDTQYF. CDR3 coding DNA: TGTGCCAGCAGCTTTTATAGCGGCACAGATACGCAGTATTTT.

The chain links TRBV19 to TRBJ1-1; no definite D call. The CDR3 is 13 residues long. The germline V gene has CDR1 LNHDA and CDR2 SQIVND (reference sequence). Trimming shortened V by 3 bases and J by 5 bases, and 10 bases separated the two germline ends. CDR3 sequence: CASSIGVRTEAFF. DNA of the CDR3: TGTGCCAGTAGTATCGGGGTTAGAACTGAAGCTTTCTTT.

CDR3 bases: TGTGCCAGCAGCGTAGAAGGAGCGTGGAGGATCACCGGGGAGCTGTTTTTT. Encoded protein: CASSVEGAWRITGELFF. The rearrangement links TRBV9 to TRBJ2-2; perhaps TRBD2 as D (5 bases). Germline-derived CDR1 and CDR2 are SGDLS and YYNGEE. The CDR3 spans 17 residues. Trimming took 0 bases from V and 4 from J, leaving 16 bases between them.

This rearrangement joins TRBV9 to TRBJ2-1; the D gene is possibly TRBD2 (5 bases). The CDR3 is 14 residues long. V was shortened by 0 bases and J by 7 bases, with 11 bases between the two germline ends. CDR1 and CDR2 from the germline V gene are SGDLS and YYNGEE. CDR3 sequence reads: CASSVETSWNEQFF. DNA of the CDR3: TGTGCCAGCAGCGTAGAAACTAGTTGGAATGAGCAGTTCTTC. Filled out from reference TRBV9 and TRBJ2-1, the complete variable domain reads DSGVTQTPKHLITATGQRVTLRCSPRSGDLSVYWYQQSLDQGLQFLIQYYNGEERAKGNILERFSAQQFPDLHSELNLSSLELGDSALYFCASSVETSWNEQFFGPGTRLTVL.

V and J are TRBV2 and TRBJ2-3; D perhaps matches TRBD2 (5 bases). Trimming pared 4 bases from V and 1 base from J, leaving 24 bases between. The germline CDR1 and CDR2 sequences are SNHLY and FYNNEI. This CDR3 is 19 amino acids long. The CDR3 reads CASSGPLASILTRTDTQYF. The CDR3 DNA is TGTGCCAGCAGTGGGCCTCTAGCATCGATTCTGACGCGCACAGATACGCAGTATTTT.

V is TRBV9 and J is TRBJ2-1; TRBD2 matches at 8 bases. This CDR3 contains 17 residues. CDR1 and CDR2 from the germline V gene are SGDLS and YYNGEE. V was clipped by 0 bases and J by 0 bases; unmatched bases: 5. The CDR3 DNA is TGTGCCAGCAGCGTAGTAGGCGGGGGGAGCTCCTACAATGAGCAGTTCTTC. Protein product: CASSVVGGGSSYNEQFF.

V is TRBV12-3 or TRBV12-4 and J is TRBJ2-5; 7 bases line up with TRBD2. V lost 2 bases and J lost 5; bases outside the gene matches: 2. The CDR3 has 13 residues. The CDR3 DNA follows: TGTGCCAGCAGTTTATGGGGAGGGGAGACCCAGTACTTC. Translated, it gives CASSLWGGETQYF.

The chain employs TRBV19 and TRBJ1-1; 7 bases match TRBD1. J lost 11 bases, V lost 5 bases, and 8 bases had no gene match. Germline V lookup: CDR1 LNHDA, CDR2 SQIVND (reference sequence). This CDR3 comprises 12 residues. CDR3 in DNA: TGTGCCAGTAGTTCCGACAGGGCAGGGGCTTTCTTT. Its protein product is CASSSDRAGAFF.

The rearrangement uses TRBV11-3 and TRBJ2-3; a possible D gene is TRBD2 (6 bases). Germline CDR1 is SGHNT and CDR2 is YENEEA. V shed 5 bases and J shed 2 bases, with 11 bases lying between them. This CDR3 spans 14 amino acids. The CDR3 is CASSPSGLTDTQYF. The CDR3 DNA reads TGTGCCAGCAGCCCGAGCGGGCTCACAGATACGCAGTATTTT.

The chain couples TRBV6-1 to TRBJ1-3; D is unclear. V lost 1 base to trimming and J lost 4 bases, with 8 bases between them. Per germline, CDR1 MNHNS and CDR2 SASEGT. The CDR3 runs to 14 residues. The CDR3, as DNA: TGTGCCAGCAGTGAAGGGAGGGTCGGAAACACCATATATTTT. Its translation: CASSEGRVGNTIYF.

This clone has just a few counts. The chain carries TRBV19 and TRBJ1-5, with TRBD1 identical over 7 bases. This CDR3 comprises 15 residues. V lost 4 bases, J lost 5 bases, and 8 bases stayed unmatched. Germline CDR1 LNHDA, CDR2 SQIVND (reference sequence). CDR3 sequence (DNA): TGTGCCAGTAGTAGACCAGACAGGGCCCATCAGCCCCAGCATTTT. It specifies CASSRPDRAHQPQHF.

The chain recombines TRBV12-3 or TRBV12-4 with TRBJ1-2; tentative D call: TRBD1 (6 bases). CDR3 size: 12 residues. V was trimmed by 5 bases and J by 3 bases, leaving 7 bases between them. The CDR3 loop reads CASSPGDYGYTF. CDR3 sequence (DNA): TGTGCCAGCAGTCCAGGGGACTATGGCTACACCTTC.

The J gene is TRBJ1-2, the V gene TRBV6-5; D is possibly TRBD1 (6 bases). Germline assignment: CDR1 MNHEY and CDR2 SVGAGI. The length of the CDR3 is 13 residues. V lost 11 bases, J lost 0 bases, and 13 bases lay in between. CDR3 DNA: TGTGCCGTGAGGGGGTCCGCTAACTATGGCTACACCTTC. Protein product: CAVRGSANYGYTF.

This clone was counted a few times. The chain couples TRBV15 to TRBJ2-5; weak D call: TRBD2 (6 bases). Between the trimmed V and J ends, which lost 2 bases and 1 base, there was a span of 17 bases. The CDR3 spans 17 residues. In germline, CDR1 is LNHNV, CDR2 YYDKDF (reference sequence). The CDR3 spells CATSRSHAGGVQETQYF. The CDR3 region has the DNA TGTGCCACCAGCAGAAGTCACGCCGGAGGGGTCCAAGAGACCCAGTACTTC.

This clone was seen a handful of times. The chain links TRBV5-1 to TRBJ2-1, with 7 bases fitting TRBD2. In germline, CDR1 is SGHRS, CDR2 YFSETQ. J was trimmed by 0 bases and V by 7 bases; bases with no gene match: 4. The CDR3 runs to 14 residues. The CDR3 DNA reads TGCGCCAGCGGGAGCGGGAACTCCTACAATGAGCAGTTCTTC. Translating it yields CASGSGNSYNEQFF.

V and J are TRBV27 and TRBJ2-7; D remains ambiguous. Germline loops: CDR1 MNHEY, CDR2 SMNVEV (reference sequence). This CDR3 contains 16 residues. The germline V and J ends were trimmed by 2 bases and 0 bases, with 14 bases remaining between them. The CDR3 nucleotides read TGTGCCAGCAGTTTAAGCTTCCTAACTCTCTCCTACGAGCAGTACTTC. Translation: CASSLSFLTLSYEQYF.